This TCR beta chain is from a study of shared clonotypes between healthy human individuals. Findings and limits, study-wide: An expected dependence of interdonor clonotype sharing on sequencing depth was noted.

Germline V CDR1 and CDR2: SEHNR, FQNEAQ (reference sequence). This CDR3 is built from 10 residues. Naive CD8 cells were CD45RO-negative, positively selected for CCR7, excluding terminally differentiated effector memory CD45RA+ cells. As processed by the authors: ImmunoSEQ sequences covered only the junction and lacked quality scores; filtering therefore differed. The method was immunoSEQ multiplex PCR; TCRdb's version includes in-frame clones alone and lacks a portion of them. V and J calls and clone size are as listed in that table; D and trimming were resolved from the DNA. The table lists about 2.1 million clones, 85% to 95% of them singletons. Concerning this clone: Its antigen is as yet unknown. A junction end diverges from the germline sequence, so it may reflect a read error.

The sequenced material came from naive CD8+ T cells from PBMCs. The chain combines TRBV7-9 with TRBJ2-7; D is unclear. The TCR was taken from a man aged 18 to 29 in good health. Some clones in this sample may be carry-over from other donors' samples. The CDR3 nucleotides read TGTGCCAGCAGCTTAGTAGCTCCCAACTTC. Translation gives CASSLVAPNF.